Listed here are 10 T cell receptor beta chains from one sample, sequenced in a study of CD8+ T cells in alopecia areata. Reverse transcribed after extraction, RNA yielded cDNA as the sequencing template. Assay used: immunoSEQ multiplex PCR; TCRdb lists only in-frame clones, some missing. Of 70,000 or so clones in the sample, 55% to 65% were seen once. The material was CD8+ T cells sorted from blood, obtained at week 0. The receptors derive from a human donor with alopecia areata.

The V gene is TRBV5-6, the J gene TRBJ2-7, with 11 bases lining up with TRBD2. The CDR3 contains 15 residues. Germline V gives CDR1 SGHDT, CDR2 YYEEEE. V lost 4 bases to trimming and J lost 2 bases; unmatched junction nucleotides: 5. The CDR3 loop reads CASSPGLAAAYEQYF. DNA of the CDR3: TGTGCCAGCAGCCCGGGACTAGCGGCGGCCTACGAGCAGTACTTC.

There are a few counts of this clone. The rearrangement joins TRBV6-5 to TRBJ2-1, with a tentative D call TRBD1 (5 bases). Trimming took off 0 bases at V and 7 bases at J, with 7 bases between the two ends. The CDR3 spans 13 residues. From germline, CDR1 is MNHEY and CDR2 SVGAGI. DNA for the CDR3: TGTGCCAGCAGTTACTCAGGGGTGAATGAGCAGTTCTTC. Amino acids: CASSYSGVNEQFF.

This chain links TRBV30 with TRBJ1-1; TRBD1 is a possible D gene (6 bases). Per the germline V gene, CDR1 is GTSNPN and CDR2 is SVGIG (reference sequence). V was clipped by 1 base and J by 11 bases, with 17 bases between them. The CDR3 sequence is 13 residues long. The CDR3 sequence: CAWSETGTSRAFF. CDR3 in DNA: TGTGCCTGGAGTGAAACCGGGACATCGCGTGCTTTCTTT. Filled out from reference TRBV30 and TRBJ1-1, the complete variable domain reads SQTIHQWPATLVQPVGSPLSLECTVEGTSNPNLYWYRQAAGRGLQLLFYSVGIGQISSEVPQNLSASRPQDRQFILSSKKLLLSDSGFYLCAWSETGTSRAFFGQGTRLTVV.

This clone was seen only once. The rearrangement uses TRBV7-9 and TRBJ2-7; a weak D match, TRBD1 (7 bases). The germline CDR1 and CDR2 sequences are SEHNR and FQNEAQ (reference sequence). Trimming left V 0 bases short and J 4 bases short, with 16 bases between. The length of the CDR3 is 16 residues. DNA of the CDR3: TGTGCCAGCAGCTTAGCGCGGGACAGCTACAATTACGAGCAGTACTTC. Its protein product is CASSLARDSYNYEQYF.

This chain joins TRBV2 and TRBJ2-2, with 7 bases identical to TRBD1. The CDR3 runs 16 residues. CDR1 and CDR2 (germline): SNHLY, FYNNEI. With V trimmed by 7 bases and J by 0 bases, 8 bases remained unmatched. The CDR3 loop is CASIPRTGSNTGELFF. In nucleotides, the CDR3 is TGTGCCAGCATTCCAAGGACAGGTTCGAACACCGGGGAGCTGTTTTTT.

The chain uses TRBV25-1 and TRBJ2-7; D gene uncertain. V lost 4 bases, J lost 6 bases, and 7 bases lay in between. The length of the CDR3 is 11 residues. Looked up from germline, CDR1 is MGHDK and CDR2 is SYGVNS. The CDR3 is CASSVLGEQYF. Written as DNA, the CDR3 is TGTGCCAGCAGTGTCCTCGGCGAGCAGTACTTC.

This chain links TRBV29-1 with TRBJ1-3; D ambiguous. Trimming stripped 4 bases from V and 4 bases from J, with 14 bases between. There are 14 residues in the CDR3. CDR1 SQVTM and CDR2 ANQGSEA come from the germline V gene. CDR3 in amino acids: CSVVPDRFGNTIYF. CDR3 in DNA: TGCAGCGTTGTTCCGGACCGTTTCGGAAACACCATATATTTT.

This rearrangement joins TRBV27 to TRBJ2-1; D may correspond to TRBD1 or TRBD2 (8 bases each). CDR1 is MNHEY and CDR2 is SMNVEV in the germline V gene (reference sequence). Trimming left V 6 bases short and J 4 bases short, with 16 bases between. The CDR3 contains 15 residues. The CDR3 protein is CASSAGGQAYNEQFF. The CDR3 region has the DNA TGTGCCAGCAGCGCGGGGGGACAGGCGTACAATGAGCAGTTCTTC.

The chain is built from TRBV7-2 and TRBJ1-2, with D possibly being TRBD1 (5 bases). Germline V CDR1 and CDR2: SGHTA, FQGNSA. This CDR3 is 15 amino acids long. V was clipped by 2 bases and J by 0 bases, with 10 bases between them. CDR3 loop: CASSLRDLANYGYTF. The CDR3 bases are TGTGCCAGCAGCTTACGGGACCTAGCTAACTATGGCTACACCTTC.

The chain links TRBV7-8 to TRBJ2-3, with 16 bases aligning to TRBD2. The germline gives CDR1 SGHVS, CDR2 FQNEAQ. CDR3 size: 18 residues. The V gene end was trimmed by 6 bases and the J gene end by 3 bases; junction bases not matched to a gene: 9. This CDR3 reads CASRTLGLAGGRTDTQYF. As DNA, the CDR3 is TGTGCCAGCAGAACCCTGGGACTAGCGGGGGGGCGGACAGATACGCAGTATTTT.